The T cell receptor (beta chain) under discussion was sequenced for a study of T cell repertoires in cytomegalovirus infection. Study in general: Recently described HLA-C-restricted plus well-studied HLA-B-restricted CMV epitopes were used.

Germline V gene sequence: CDR1 SEHNR, CDR2 FQNEAQ (reference sequence). The CDR3 sequence is 19 residues long. V trimming: 0 bases; J trimming: 11 bases; junction bases outside the gene matches: 20. This clonotype was counted at least ten times. Its specificity is unknown. TCRdb passed the reads through MiXCR, listing each CDR3 protein once. The sample includes about 920,000 distinct CDR3 sequences, 31% seen only once; the top ten take 13%. This rearrangement joins TRBV7-9 to TRBJ2-1; 9 bases agree with TRBD1. The sample consisted of cultured CD8+ T cells from PBMCs, taken from culture after CMV antigen stimulation. This receptor was obtained from a human donor in good health (CMV status not recorded). Some clones in this sample may be carry-over from other donors' samples. In nucleotides, the CDR3 is TGTGCCAGCAGCTTAGCCCAGACAGGGGGGGCTTCCCCACACAACCAGCAGTTCTTC. This translates into CASSLAQTGGASPHNQQFF.